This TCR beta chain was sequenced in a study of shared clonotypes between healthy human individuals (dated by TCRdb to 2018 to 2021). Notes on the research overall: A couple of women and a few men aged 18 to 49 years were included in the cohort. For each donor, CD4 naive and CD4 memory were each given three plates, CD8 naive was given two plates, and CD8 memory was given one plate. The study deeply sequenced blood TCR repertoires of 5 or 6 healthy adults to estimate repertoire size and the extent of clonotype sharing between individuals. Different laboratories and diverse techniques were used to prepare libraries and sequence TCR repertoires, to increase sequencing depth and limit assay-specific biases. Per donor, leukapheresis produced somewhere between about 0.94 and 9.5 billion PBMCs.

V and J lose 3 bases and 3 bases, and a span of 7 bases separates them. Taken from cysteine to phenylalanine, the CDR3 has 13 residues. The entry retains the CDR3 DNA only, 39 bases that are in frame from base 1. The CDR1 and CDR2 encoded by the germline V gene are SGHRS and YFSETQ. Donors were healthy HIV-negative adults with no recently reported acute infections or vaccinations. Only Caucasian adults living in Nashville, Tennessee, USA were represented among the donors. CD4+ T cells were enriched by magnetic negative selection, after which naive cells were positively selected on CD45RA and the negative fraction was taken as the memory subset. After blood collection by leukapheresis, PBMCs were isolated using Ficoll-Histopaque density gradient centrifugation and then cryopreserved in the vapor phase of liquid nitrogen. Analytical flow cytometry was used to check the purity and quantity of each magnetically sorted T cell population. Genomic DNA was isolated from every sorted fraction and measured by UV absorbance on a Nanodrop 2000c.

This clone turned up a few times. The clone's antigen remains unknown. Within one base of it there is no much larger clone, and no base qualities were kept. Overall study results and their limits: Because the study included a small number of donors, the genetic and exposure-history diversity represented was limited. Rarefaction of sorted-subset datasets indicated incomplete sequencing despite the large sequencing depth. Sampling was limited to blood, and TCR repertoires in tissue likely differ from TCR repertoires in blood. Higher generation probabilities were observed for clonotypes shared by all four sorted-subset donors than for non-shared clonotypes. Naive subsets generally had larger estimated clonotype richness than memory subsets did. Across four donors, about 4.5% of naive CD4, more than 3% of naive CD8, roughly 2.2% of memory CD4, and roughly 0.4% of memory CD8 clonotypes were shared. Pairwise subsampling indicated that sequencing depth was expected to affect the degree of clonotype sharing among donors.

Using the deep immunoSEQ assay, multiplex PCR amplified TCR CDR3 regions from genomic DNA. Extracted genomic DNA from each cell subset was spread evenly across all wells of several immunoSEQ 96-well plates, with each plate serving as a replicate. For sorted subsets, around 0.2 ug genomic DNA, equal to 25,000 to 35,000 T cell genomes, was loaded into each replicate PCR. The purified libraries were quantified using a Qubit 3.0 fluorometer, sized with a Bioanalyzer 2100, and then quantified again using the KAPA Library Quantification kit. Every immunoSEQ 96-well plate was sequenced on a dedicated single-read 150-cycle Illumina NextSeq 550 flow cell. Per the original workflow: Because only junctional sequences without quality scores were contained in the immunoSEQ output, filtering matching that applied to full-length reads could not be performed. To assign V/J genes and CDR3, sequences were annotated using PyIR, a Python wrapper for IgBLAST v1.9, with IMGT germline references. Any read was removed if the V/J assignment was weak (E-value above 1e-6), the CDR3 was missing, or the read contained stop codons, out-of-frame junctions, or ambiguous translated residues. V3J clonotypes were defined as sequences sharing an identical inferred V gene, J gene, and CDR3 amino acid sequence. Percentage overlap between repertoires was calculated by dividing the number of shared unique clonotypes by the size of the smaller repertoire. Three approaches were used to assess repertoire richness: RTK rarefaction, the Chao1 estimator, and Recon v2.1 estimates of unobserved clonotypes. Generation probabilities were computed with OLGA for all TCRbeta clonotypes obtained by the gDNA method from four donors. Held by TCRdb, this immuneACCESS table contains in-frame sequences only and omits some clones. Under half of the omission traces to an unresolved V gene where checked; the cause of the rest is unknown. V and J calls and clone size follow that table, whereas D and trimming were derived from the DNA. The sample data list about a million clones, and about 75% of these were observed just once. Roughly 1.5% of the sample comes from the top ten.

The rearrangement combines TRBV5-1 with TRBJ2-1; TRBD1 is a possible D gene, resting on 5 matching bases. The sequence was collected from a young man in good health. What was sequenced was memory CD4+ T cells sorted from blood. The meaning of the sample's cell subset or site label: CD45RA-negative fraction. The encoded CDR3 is CASSSRGYNEQFF. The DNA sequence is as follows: TGCGCCAGCAGCTCAAGGGGCTACAATGAGCAGTTCTTC.